One sample yielded the 9 T cell receptor beta chains listed below, sequenced in a study of shared clonotypes between healthy human individuals. Method: immunoSEQ multiplex PCR; TCRdb's copy keeps in-frame clones and lacks some. The sample lists more than 2,000,000 clones, 85% to 95% occurring once. The material sequenced was naive CD4+ T cells from PBMCs. Indicated subset: CD45RA+ positively selected. The origin of the receptors is a man aged 18 to 29 in good health. Some clones in this sample may be carry-over from other donors' samples.

V gene TRBV7-6 combines with J gene TRBJ2-2, with 12 positions matching TRBD2. This CDR3 comprises 16 residues. Germline CDR1 reads SGHVS; CDR2 reads FNYEAQ. V shed 3 bases, J shed 4 bases, and the junction held 3 bases outside the gene matches. The CDR3 is CASSLRLAGVTGELFF. DNA for the CDR3: TGTGCCAGCAGCTTGAGACTAGCGGGAGTCACCGGGGAGCTGTTTTTT.

This chain connects TRBV5-1 to TRBJ2-2, with 12 bases aligning to TRBD1. Trimming cost V 10 bases and J 6 bases; bases outside gene matches: 7. CDR3 size: 14 residues. Germline CDR1 is SGHRS and CDR2 is YFSETQ. CDR3 sequence reads: CAGGTGGVAGELFF. CDR3 in DNA: TGCGCCGGAGGGACAGGGGGCGTTGCCGGGGAGCTGTTTTTT. The full variable domain, its missing parts supplied by reference TRBV5-1 and TRBJ2-2, is KAGVTQTPRYLIKTRGQQVTLSCSPISGHRSVSWYQQTPGQGLQFLFEYFSETQRNKGNFPGRFSGRQFSNSRSEMNVSTLELGDSALYLCAGGTGGVAGELFFGEGSRLTVL.

The chain couples TRBV19 to TRBJ1-5, with 7 bases fitting TRBD1. The junction had 5 bases not matched to a gene; V was cut back by 6 bases and J by 0 bases. Per germline, CDR1 LNHDA and CDR2 SQIVND (reference sequence). This CDR3 has 15 residues. CDR3 sequence: CASSATGASNQPQHF. DNA of the CDR3: TGTGCCAGTAGCGCTACAGGGGCTAGCAATCAGCCCCAGCATTTT.

The CDR3 is CASSLGNPYEQYF. In nucleotides, the CDR3 is TGTGCCAGCAGTTTAGGAAACCCCTACGAGCAGTACTTC. This chain uses TRBV27 with TRBJ2-7; the D is unclear. CDR3 length: 13 amino acids. Trimming removed 2 bases from V and 2 bases from J, with 7 bases in between. CDR1 and CDR2 (germline): MNHEY, SMNVEV (reference sequence).

J is TRBJ2-3 and V is TRBV5-1, with 14 bases fitting TRBD2. J lost 5 bases, V lost 3 bases, and 2 bases had no gene match. In germline, CDR1 is SGHRS, CDR2 YFSETQ. This CDR3 region has 15 residues. This chain's CDR3 is CASSYGLAGGDTQYF. Written as DNA, the CDR3 is TGCGCCAGCAGCTACGGACTAGCGGGAGGAGATACGCAGTATTTT.

Comments on this clone: This sample includes further DNA sequences coding for the same CDR3. This sequence joins TRBV7-2 and TRBJ2-1, with TRBD2 matching over 13 bases. This CDR3 region has 15 residues. The germline V gene encodes CDR1 SGHTA and CDR2 FQGNSA. V lost 5 bases, J lost 4 bases, and 2 bases stayed unmatched. CDR3 residues: CASSPLAGGYNEQFF. CDR3 nucleotides: TGTGCCAGCAGCCCACTAGCGGGAGGGTACAATGAGCAGTTCTTC. Full variable domain (remainder filled in from reference TRBV7-2 and TRBJ2-1): GAGVSQSPSNKVTEKGKDVELRCDPISGHTALYWYRQSLGQGLEFLIYFQGNSAPDKSGLPSDRFSAERTGGSVSTLTIQRTQQEDSAVYLCASSPLAGGYNEQFFGPGTRLTVL.

A remark on this clone: This sample also contains other DNA sequences that code for the same CDR3. The J gene is TRBJ2-3, the V gene TRBV28; D is uncertain. Trimming took 5 bases from V and 0 from J, leaving 3 bases between them. CDR3 length equals 12 residues. The germline CDR1 and CDR2 sequences are MDHEN and SYDVKM. CDR3 bases: TGTGCCAGCAGTGACAGCACAGATACGCAGTATTTT. Protein sequence: CASSDSTDTQYF.

The chain is built from TRBV7-8 and TRBJ1-2; possibly TRBD1 for D (5 bases). Germline loops: CDR1 SGHVS, CDR2 FQNEAQ. The CDR3 has 15 amino acids. The germline V and J ends were trimmed by 5 bases and 7 bases, with 20 bases remaining between them. CDR3 sequence (DNA): TGTGCCAGCAGCCGACCGGCGGGGGTTTATGGTGGCTACACCTTC. Translation gives CASSRPAGVYGGYTF.

The gene calls are TRBV18 and TRBJ2-7; D is perhaps TRBD1 or TRBD2 (5 bases each). Per the germline V gene, CDR1 is KGHSH and CDR2 is LQKENI. Trimming took off 3 bases at V and 7 bases at J, with 13 bases between the two ends. The CDR3 length is 13 residues. The CDR3 bases are TGTGCCAGCTCACCCGGGACGCTGAGGGAGCAGTACTTC. Encoded protein: CASSPGTLREQYF. The variable domain in full, with the rest retrieved from reference TRBV18 and TRBJ2-7, is NAGVMQNPRHLVRRRGQEARLRCSPMKGHSHVYWYRQLPEEGLKFMVYLQKENIIDESGMPKERFSAEFPKEGPSILRIQQVVRGDSAAYFCASSPGTLREQYFGPGTRLTVT.